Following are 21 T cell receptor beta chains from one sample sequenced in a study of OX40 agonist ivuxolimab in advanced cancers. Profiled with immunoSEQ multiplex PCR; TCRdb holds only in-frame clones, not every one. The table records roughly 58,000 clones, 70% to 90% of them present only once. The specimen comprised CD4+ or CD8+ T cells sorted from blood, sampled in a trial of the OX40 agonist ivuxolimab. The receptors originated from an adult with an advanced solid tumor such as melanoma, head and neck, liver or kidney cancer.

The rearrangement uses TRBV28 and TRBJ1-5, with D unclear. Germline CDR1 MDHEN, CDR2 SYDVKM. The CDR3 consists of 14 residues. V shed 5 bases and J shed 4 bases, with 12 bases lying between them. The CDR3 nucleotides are TGTGCCAGCAGTCCTGCCTTGGGGAATCAGCCCCAGCATTTT. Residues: CASSPALGNQPQHF.

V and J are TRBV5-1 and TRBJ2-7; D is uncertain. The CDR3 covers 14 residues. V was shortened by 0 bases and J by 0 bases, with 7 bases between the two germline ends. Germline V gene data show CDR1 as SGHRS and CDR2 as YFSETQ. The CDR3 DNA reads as TGCGCCAGCAGCTTGGGCTCAGCCTCCTACGAGCAGTACTTC. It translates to CASSLGSASYEQYF.

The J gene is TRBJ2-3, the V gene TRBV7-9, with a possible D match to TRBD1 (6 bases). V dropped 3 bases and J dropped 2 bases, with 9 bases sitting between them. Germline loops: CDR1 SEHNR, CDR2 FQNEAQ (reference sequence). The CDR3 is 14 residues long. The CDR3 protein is CASSLDRTTDTQYF. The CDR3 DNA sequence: TGTGCCAGCAGCTTGGACAGAACCACAGATACGCAGTATTTT.

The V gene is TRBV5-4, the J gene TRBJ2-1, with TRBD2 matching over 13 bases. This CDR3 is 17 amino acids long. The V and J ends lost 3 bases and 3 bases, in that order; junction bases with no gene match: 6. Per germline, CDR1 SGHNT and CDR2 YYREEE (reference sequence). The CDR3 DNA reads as TGTGCCAGCAGCTCAGGACTAGCGGGGGCCAACTACAATGAGCAGTTCTTC. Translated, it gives CASSSGLAGANYNEQFF.

The CDR3 DNA sequence: TGTGCCAGCAGCGTACGGGGATTGGGACTAGCGGCAGATACGCAGTATTTT. This codes for CASSVRGLGLAADTQYF. This chain joins TRBV9 and TRBJ2-3; 11 bases align to TRBD2. Per germline, CDR1 SGDLS and CDR2 YYNGEE. J lost 4 bases, V lost 1 base, and 8 bases had no gene match. The CDR3 extends over 17 amino acids.

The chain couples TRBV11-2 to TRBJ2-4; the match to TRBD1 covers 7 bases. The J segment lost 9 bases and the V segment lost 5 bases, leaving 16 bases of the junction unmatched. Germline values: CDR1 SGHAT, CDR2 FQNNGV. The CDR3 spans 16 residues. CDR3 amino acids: CASSRDRDPVGGIQYF. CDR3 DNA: TGTGCCAGCAGCCGTGACAGGGATCCGGTCGGCGGCATTCAGTACTTC.

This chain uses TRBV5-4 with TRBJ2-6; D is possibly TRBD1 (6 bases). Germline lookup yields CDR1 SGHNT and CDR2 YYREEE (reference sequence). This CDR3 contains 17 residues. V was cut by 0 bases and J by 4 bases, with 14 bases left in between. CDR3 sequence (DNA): TGTGCCAGCAGCTTGGGTTTACAGGGAGCAGGGGCCAACGTCCTGACTTTC. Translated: CASSLGLQGAGANVLTF. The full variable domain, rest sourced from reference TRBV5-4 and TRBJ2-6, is ETGVTQSPTHLIKTRGQQVTLRCSSQSGHNTVSWYQQALGQGPQFIFQYYREEENGRGNFPPRFSGLQFPNYSSELNVNALELDDSALYLCASSLGLQGAGANVLTFGAGSRLTVL.

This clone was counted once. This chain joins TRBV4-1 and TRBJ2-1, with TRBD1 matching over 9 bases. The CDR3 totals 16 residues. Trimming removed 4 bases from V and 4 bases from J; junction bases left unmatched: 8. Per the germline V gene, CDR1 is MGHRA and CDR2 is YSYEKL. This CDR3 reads CASSPLDRGGYNEQFF. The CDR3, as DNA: TGCGCCAGCAGCCCCCTGGACAGGGGAGGTTACAATGAGCAGTTCTTC.

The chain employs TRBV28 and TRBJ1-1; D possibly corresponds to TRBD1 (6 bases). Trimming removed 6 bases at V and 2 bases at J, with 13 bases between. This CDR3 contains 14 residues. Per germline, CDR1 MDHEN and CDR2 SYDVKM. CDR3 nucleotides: TGTGCCAGCAGACCGGTAGGGACAAACACTGAAGCTTTCTTT. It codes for CASRPVGTNTEAFF.

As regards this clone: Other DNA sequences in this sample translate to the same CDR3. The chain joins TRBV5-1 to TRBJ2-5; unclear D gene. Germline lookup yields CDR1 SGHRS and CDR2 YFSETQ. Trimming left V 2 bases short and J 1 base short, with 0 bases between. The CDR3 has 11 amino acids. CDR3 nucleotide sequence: TGCGCCAGCAGCTTCCAAGAGACCCAGTACTTC. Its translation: CASSFQETQYF.

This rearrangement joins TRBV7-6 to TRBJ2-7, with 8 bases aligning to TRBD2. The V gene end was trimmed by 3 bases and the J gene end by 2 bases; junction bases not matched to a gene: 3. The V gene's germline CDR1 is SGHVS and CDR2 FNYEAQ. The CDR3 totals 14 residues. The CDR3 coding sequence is TGTGCCAGCAGCTTTCTAGCGGGTACCTACGAGCAGTACTTC. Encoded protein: CASSFLAGTYEQYF.

In DNA, the CDR3 is TGTGCCACCAGCAGAGATTGGGCTAGTTCCGAGCAGTACTTC. It encodes CATSRDWASSEQYF. The rearrangement uses TRBV15 and TRBJ2-7; no clear D gene. The germline V gene encodes CDR1 LNHNV and CDR2 YYDKDF (reference sequence). The CDR3 loop spans 14 amino acids. V lost 0 bases and J lost 6, with 12 bases in between. Full variable domain (missing parts from reference TRBV15 and TRBJ2-7): DAMVIQNPRYQVTQFGKPVTLSCSQTLNHNVMYWYQQKSSQAPKLLFHYYDKDFNNEADTPDNFQSRRPNTSFCFLDIRSPGLGDTAMYLCATSRDWASSEQYFGPGTRLTVT.

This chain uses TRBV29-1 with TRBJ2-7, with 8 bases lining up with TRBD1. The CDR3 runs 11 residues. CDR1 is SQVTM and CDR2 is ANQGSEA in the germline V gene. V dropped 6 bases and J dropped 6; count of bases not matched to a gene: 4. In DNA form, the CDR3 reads TGCAGCGTCCTCAGGGGGCGCGAGCAGTACTTC. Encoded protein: CSVLRGREQYF.

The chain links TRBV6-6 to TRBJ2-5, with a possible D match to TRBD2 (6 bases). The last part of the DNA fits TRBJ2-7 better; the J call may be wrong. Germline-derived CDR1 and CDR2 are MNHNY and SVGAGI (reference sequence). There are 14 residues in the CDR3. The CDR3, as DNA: TGTGCCAGCAGTTACGGGGGGTCCAACTACGAGCAGTACTTC. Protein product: CASSYGGSNYEQYF.

The CDR3 loop is CAISEGGGVYQPQHF. The CDR3 DNA reads TGTGCCATCAGTGAGGGGGGGGGCGTCTATCAGCCCCAGCATTTT. The J gene is TRBJ1-5, the V gene TRBV10-3; a possible D gene is TRBD1 (6 bases). Germline V gene data show CDR1 as ENHRY and CDR2 as SYGVKD. The CDR3 is 15 amino acids. V lost 2 bases, J lost 5 bases, and 13 bases lay in between.

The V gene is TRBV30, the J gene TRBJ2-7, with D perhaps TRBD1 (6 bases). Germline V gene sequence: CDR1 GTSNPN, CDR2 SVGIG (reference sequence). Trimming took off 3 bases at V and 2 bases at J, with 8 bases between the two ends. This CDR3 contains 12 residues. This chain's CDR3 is CAWRDSPYEQYF. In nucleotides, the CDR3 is TGTGCCTGGAGGGACAGTCCCTACGAGCAGTACTTC.

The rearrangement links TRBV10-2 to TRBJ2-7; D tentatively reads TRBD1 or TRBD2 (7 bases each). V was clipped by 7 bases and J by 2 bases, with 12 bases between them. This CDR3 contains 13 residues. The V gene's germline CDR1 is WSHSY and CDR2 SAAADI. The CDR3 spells CASTQGGTYEQYF. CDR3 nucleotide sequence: TGCGCCAGCACTCAGGGGGGGACCTACGAGCAGTACTTC.

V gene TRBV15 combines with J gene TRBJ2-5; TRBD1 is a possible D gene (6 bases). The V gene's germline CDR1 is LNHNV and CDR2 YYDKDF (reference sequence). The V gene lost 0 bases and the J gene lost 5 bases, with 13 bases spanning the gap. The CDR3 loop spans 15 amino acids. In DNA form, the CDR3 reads TGTGCCACCAGCAGAGATTGGGGGCGCGAGGAGACCCAGTACTTC. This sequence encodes CATSRDWGREETQYF.

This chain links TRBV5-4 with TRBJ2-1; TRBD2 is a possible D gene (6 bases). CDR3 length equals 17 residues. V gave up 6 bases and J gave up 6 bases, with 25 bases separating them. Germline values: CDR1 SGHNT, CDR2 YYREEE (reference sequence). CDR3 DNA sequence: TGTGCCAGCACCAATGCCCACGAGCGGGCCTTCCTCAATGAGCAGTTCTTC. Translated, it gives CASTNAHERAFLNEQFF.

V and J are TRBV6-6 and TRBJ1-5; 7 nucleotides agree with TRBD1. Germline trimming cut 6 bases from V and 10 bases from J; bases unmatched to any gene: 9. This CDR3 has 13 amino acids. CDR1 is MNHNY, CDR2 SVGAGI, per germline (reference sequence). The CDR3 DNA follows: TGTGCCAGCAGAAGACAGGGAGAGGAACCCCAGCATTTT. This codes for CASRRQGEEPQHF.

The CDR3 here is CASSYAWNSNQPQHF. The CDR3 nucleotides read TGTGCCAGCAGTTACGCGTGGAATAGCAATCAGCCCCAGCATTTT. V and J are TRBV6-9 and TRBJ1-5; D gene unclear. V gave up 3 bases and J gave up 0 bases, with 9 bases separating them. Germline CDR1 MNHGY, CDR2 SVAAGI. The CDR3 sequence is 15 residues long.